This T cell receptor beta chain derives from a study of cytomegalovirus exposure and HLA in healthy donors. Study-wide findings and caveats: Per published reports, the classifier diagnosed cytomegalovirus status with high specificity and sensitivity.

Of note for this clone: Its antigen is still unknown.

Looked up from germline, CDR1 is MNHNS and CDR2 is SASEGT. The CDR3 length is 13 residues. J gave up 7 bases and V 6 bases, and 4 bases lay outside the gene matches. Assay: immunoSEQ multiplex PCR; the TCRdb copy retains only in-frame clones and omits some. The sample lists tens of thousands of clones; roughly 96% were seen once. It was the approximately 130-subject validation cohort, separate from the approximately 690-subject first cohort, to which the donors belonged. Source material: PBMCs. This sequence originates from a man younger than 35 in good health and CMV-seronegative. J is TRBJ1-2 and V is TRBV6-1, with TRBD1 matching 11 bases. CDR3 DNA: TGTGCCAGCAGAGGGACAGGGGGTGGTGGCTACACCTTC. Translation: CASRGTGGGGYTF.